These 28 T cell receptor beta chains were sequenced from one sample in a study of shared clonotypes between healthy human individuals. TCRdb's table, derived via immunoSEQ multiplex PCR, lists solely in-frame clones and lacks some. Of some 1,900,000 clones listed, about 95% were seen once; the top ten hold 0.95% to 1.5%. Cells designated naive CD8 were CD45RO-negative and were positively selected for CCR7, with terminally differentiated effector memory CD45RA+ cells excluded. The specimen sequenced was naive CD8+ T cells sorted from blood. These receptors originate from a man aged 18 to 29 in good health.

This clone was counted a few times. The chain carries TRBV4-1 and TRBJ2-7; no reliable D call. Trimming shortened V by 0 bases and J by 5 bases, and 5 bases separated the two germline ends. CDR1 MGHRA and CDR2 YSYEKL come from the germline V gene. The CDR3 length is 12 residues. The CDR3 loop is CASSQDYHEQYF. The CDR3 DNA reads TGCGCCAGCAGCCAAGATTACCACGAGCAGTACTTC.

The genes are TRBV28 and TRBJ1-4; D gene unclear. The germline V and J ends were trimmed by 5 bases and 0 bases, with 22 bases remaining between them. Germline loops: CDR1 MDHEN, CDR2 SYDVKM. CDR3 length equals 19 residues. The CDR3 DNA reads as TGTGCCAGCAGTCTTTTATTGGTCTCCGAAGTCGCAACTAATGAAAAACTGTTTTTT. Amino acid sequence: CASSLLLVSEVATNEKLFF.

The chain joins TRBV27 to TRBJ2-7, with D perhaps matching TRBD2 (6 bases). The CDR3 runs 15 residues. V was shortened by 5 bases and J by 2 bases, with 16 bases between the two germline ends. CDR1 and CDR2 from the germline V gene are MNHEY and SMNVEV (reference sequence). The CDR3 sequence is CASSPRWRATYEQYF. CDR3 bases: TGTGCCAGCAGTCCGCGTTGGAGGGCCACCTACGAGCAGTACTTC.

The sample holds one count of this clone. The chain recombines TRBV7-2 with TRBJ2-7; weak D call: TRBD1 (6 bases). CDR1 and CDR2 (germline): SGHTA, FQGNSA. The CDR3 is 13 amino acids. V was trimmed by 5 bases and J by 3 bases, leaving 11 bases between them. CDR3 DNA sequence: TGTGCCAGCAGCCCAGTGGACAGCTACGAGCAGTACTTC. Protein product: CASSPVDSYEQYF.

The rearrangement joins TRBV5-6 to TRBJ2-3, with D perhaps matching TRBD1 (5 bases). Germline CDR1 SGHDT, CDR2 YYEEEE. The CDR3 is made up of 13 amino acids. Trimming removed 5 bases at V and 2 bases at J, with 9 bases between. CDR3 residues: CASRRGNTDTQYF. The CDR3 DNA sequence: TGTGCCAGCAGAAGGGGTAACACAGATACGCAGTATTTT.

This chain joins TRBV27 and TRBJ2-2; 8 bases agree with TRBD1. The CDR3 contains 15 residues. J lost 3 bases, V lost 3 bases, and 3 bases had no gene match. Germline CDR1 and CDR2: MNHEY and SMNVEV (reference sequence). CDR3 nucleotide sequence: TGTGCCAGCAGTTTTGGACAGGGTCACACCGGGGAGCTGTTTTTT. It codes for CASSFGQGHTGELFF.

V and J are TRBV5-4 and TRBJ1-3; tentative D call: TRBD1 (5 bases). The CDR3 is 16 amino acids. Trimming cost V 0 bases and J 0 bases, with 10 bases left between them. CDR1 is SGHNT, CDR2 YYREEE, per germline (reference sequence). The CDR3 region is CASSLAWDGSGNTIYF. CDR3 DNA sequence: TGTGCCAGCAGCTTGGCTTGGGACGGCTCTGGAAACACCATATATTTT.

The chain employs TRBV11-2 and TRBJ2-2; no firm D call. This CDR3 is 13 amino acids long. V lost 0 bases, J lost 6 bases, and 5 bases lay in between. Germline V gives CDR1 SGHAT, CDR2 FQNNGV. Here the CDR3 DNA reads TGTGCCAGCAGCTTAGAAGGGCCCGGGGAGCTGTTTTTT. Encoded protein: CASSLEGPGELFF.

The chain couples TRBV6-5 to TRBJ1-4; D is unclear. The CDR3 has 14 residues. The germline V and J ends were trimmed by 0 bases and 5 bases, with 7 bases remaining between them. Germline assignment: CDR1 MNHEY and CDR2 SVGAGI. The CDR3 bases are TGTGCCAGCAGTTACTCTGGGCAGAATGAAAAACTGTTTTTT. Translated, it gives CASSYSGQNEKLFF.

In the case of this clone: The junction departs from germline at one end; a sequencing error may be responsible. CDR3 sequence reads: CASSSGTGRRYEQYF. CDR3 DNA: TGTGCTAGCAGCTCAGGGACAGGGAGGAGGTACGAGCAGTACTTC. V and J are TRBV7-7 and TRBJ2-7; 9 nucleotides agree with TRBD1. The CDR3 is made up of 15 amino acids. The germline V gene has CDR1 SSHAT and CDR2 FNYEAQ (reference sequence).

The chain is built from TRBV13 and TRBJ2-5; D unclear. V lost 1 base and J lost 3, with 6 bases in between. Germline CDR1 PRHDT, CDR2 FYEKMQ (reference sequence). The CDR3 length is 13 residues. The CDR3 nucleotides read TGTGCCAGCAGCTTAGTACAAGAAGAGACCCAGTACTTC. Amino acids: CASSLVQEETQYF.

The chain carries TRBV2 and TRBJ2-7; TRBD1 aligns across 8 bases. CDR3 size: 15 residues. With V trimmed by 6 bases and J by 2 bases, 9 bases remained unmatched. Germline values: CDR1 SNHLY, CDR2 FYNNEI. CDR3 loop: CASREDRAPTYEQYF. The CDR3 nucleotides are TGTGCCAGCAGGGAGGACAGGGCTCCTACCTACGAGCAGTACTTC. Together with reference TRBV2 and TRBJ2-7, the CDR3 gives the full variable domain: EPEVTQTPSHQVTQMGQEVILRCVPISNHLYFYWYRQILGQKVEFLVSFYNNEISEKSEIFDDQFSVERPDGSNFTLKIRSTKLEDSAMYFCASREDRAPTYEQYFGPGTRLTVT.

The genes are TRBV27 and TRBJ2-2, with D uncertain. The CDR3 is made up of 14 amino acids. The ends were cut back, 3 bases at V and 6 bases at J, with 11 bases in the middle. Germline V gene data show CDR1 as MNHEY and CDR2 as SMNVEV (reference sequence). CDR3 sequence (DNA): TGTGCCAGCAGTTTCTCTCCCTCATCCGGGGAGCTGTTTTTT. Its protein product is CASSFSPSSGELFF.

The genes are TRBV30 and TRBJ1-1, with a weak D call TRBD1 (5 bases). The CDR3 has 15 residues. Germline CDR1 is GTSNPN and CDR2 is SVGIG (reference sequence). The V end lost 3 bases, the J end lost 4 bases, and 18 bases lay between the germline ends. CDR3 residues: CAWSAGKMSSTEAFF. CDR3 sequence (DNA): TGTGCCTGGAGCGCAGGGAAGATGTCAAGCACTGAAGCTTTCTTT. Together with reference TRBV30 and TRBJ1-1, the CDR3 gives the full variable domain: SQTIHQWPATLVQPVGSPLSLECTVEGTSNPNLYWYRQAAGRGLQLLFYSVGIGQISSEVPQNLSASRPQDRQFILSSKKLLLSDSGFYLCAWSAGKMSSTEAFFGQGTRLTVV.

The rearrangement joins TRBV11-2 to TRBJ2-7; D remains unclear. The CDR3 loop spans 14 amino acids. Germline CDR1 reads SGHAT; CDR2 reads FQNNGV. V was shortened by 3 bases and J by 2 bases, with 11 bases between the two germline ends. Here the CDR3 DNA reads TGTGCCAGCAGCTTGCCTAGTACCACCTACGAGCAGTACTTC. This gives the protein CASSLPSTTYEQYF.

V and J are TRBV11-2 and TRBJ2-5, with TRBD1 matching over 7 bases. CDR1 SGHAT and CDR2 FQNNGV come from the germline V gene. The CDR3 totals 16 residues. The ends lost 2 bases at V and 4 bases at J; junction bases unmatched: 10. Here the CDR3 DNA reads TGTGCCAGCAGCTTAACTTACGCGACAGGGAGAGAGACCCAGTACTTC. Amino acids: CASSLTYATGRETQYF.

This clone was picked up one time. The V gene is TRBV28, the J gene TRBJ1-5, with D possibly TRBD1 on 5 matching bases. Trimming cost V 5 bases and J 3 bases, with 11 bases left between them. From germline, CDR1 is MDHEN and CDR2 SYDVKM. The CDR3 is 14 residues long. In DNA, the CDR3 is TGTGCCAGCAGTCCCGACAGCCCCAATCAGCCCCAGCATTTT. This gives the protein CASSPDSPNQPQHF.

Concerning this clone: Other DNA variants within this sample encode the same CDR3. V gene TRBV7-6 combines with J gene TRBJ2-5; D not certain. Germline values: CDR1 SGHVS, CDR2 FNYEAQ. The CDR3 loop spans 13 amino acids. V was trimmed by 3 bases and J by 1 base, leaving 6 bases between them. The CDR3 sequence is CASSLGFQETQYF. The CDR3 DNA is TGTGCCAGCAGCTTGGGGTTCCAAGAGACCCAGTACTTC.

The chain is built from TRBV27 and TRBJ2-2, with unresolved D. V gave up 4 bases and J gave up 5 bases, with 8 bases separating them. This CDR3 region has 13 residues. Looked up from germline, CDR1 is MNHEY and CDR2 is SMNVEV (reference sequence). CDR3 coding DNA: TGTGCCAGCAGTTATTCTGGAACCGGGGAGCTGTTTTTT. Protein: CASSYSGTGELFF.

This clone was counted a single time. The chain links TRBV6-1 to TRBJ2-3, with TRBD1 matching over 9 bases. The CDR3 has 12 amino acids. The V segment lost 6 bases and the J segment 9 bases; nucleotides outside the gene matches: 4. CDR1 and CDR2 (germline): MNHNS, SASEGT. Here the CDR3 reads CASRGTGTTQYF. The CDR3 DNA follows: TGTGCCAGCAGGGGGACAGGGACAACGCAGTATTTT.

This clone appeared a single time. The CDR3 region has the DNA TGTGCCAGCAGTGAATCGATTCCGGGGACAGGGTTATCTGAAGCTTTCTTT. Translating it yields CASSESIPGTGLSEAFF. The V and J genes are TRBV2 and TRBJ1-1, with 9 bases fitting TRBD1. Germline-derived CDR1 and CDR2 are SNHLY and FYNNEI. Trimming took 2 bases from V and 6 from J; bases not matched to a gene: 13. The CDR3 contains 17 residues.

This chain connects TRBV6-5 to TRBJ1-5; 7 bases are a match to TRBD1. Germline values: CDR1 MNHEY, CDR2 SVGAGI. The CDR3 extends over 15 amino acids. J was trimmed by 4 bases and V by 6 bases; bases with no gene match: 9. CDR3 bases: TGTGCCAGCAGACGCGGTACAGGGGAGAATCAGCCCCAGCATTTT. It codes for CASRRGTGENQPQHF.

V is TRBV9 and J is TRBJ2-1, with D possibly matching TRBD1 (5 bases). The CDR3 totals 16 residues. CDR1 is SGDLS, CDR2 YYNGEE, per germline. Trimming cost V 3 bases and J 0 bases, with 13 bases left between them. CDR3 in amino acids: CASSGDGASSYNEQFF. The CDR3 region has the DNA TGTGCCAGCAGCGGGGATGGGGCCAGCTCCTACAATGAGCAGTTCTTC.

The rearrangement joins TRBV14 to TRBJ1-2; perhaps TRBD1 as D (5 bases). The germline gives CDR1 SGHDN, CDR2 FVKESK. This CDR3 has 15 residues. V gave up 1 base and J gave up 4 bases, with 13 bases separating them. The CDR3 DNA reads as TGTGCCAGCAGCCAAGGCAGGGATTTAGGCTATGGCTACACCTTC. Translated: CASSQGRDLGYGYTF.

The chain combines TRBV11-2 with TRBJ2-5; TRBD2 matches at 13 bases. Germline values: CDR1 SGHAT, CDR2 FQNNGV. V trimming: 1 base; J trimming: 5 bases; junction bases outside the gene matches: 7. The CDR3 is made up of 17 amino acids. CDR3 DNA: TGTGCCAGCAGCTTAGTTTTCACTAGCGGGGGGGTGGAGACCCAGTACTTC. The encoded protein is CASSLVFTSGGVETQYF.

The V call is TRBV4-3, the J call TRBJ1-4; D is uncertain. Germline CDR1 is LGHNA and CDR2 is YSLEER. Trimming removed 1 base at V and 0 bases at J, with 9 bases between. This CDR3 spans 16 amino acids. CDR3 nucleotides: TGCGCCAGCAGCCAAGCGGCTACCGCAACTAATGAAAAACTGTTTTTT. This encodes CASSQAATATNEKLFF.

This rearrangement joins TRBV13 to TRBJ2-3; tentatively, D is TRBD2 (5 bases). Trimming took off 5 bases at V and 1 base at J, with 10 bases between the two ends. Germline V lookup: CDR1 PRHDT, CDR2 FYEKMQ (reference sequence). This CDR3 has 14 residues. DNA for the CDR3: TGTGCCAGCAGCCCCAGCGGAGGCACAGATACGCAGTATTTT. This encodes CASSPSGGTDTQYF.

The DNA of the CDR3 is TGTGCCAGCAAGGCAGGGTGGAACACCGGGGAGCTGTTTTTT. Protein product: CASKAGWNTGELFF. The chain has TRBV6-4 and TRBJ2-2; perhaps TRBD1 as D (5 bases). The germline V and J ends were trimmed by 7 bases and 1 base, with 10 bases remaining between them. The CDR3 covers 14 residues. Germline CDR1 is MRHNA and CDR2 is SNTAGT.